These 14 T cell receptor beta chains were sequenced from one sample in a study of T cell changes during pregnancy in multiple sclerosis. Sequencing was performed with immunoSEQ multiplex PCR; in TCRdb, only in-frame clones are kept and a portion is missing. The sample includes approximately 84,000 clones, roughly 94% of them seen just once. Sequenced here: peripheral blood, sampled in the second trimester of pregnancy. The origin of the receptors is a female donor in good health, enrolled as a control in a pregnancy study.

This CDR3 reads CAWSFRGLGEKLFF. CDR3 sequence (DNA): TGTGCCTGGAGCTTTAGGGGATTAGGTGAAAAACTGTTTTTT. This sequence joins TRBV30 and TRBJ1-4; perhaps TRBD1 as D (5 bases). The CDR3 is made up of 14 amino acids. V lost 3 bases, J lost 7 bases, and 15 bases lay in between. The germline CDR1 and CDR2 sequences are GTSNPN and SVGIG (reference sequence).

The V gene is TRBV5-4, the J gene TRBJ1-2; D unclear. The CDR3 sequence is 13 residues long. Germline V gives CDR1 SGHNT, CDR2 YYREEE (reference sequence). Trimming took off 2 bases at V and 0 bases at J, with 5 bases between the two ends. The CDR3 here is CASSFTANYGYTF. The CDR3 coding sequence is TGTGCCAGCAGCTTCACAGCTAACTATGGCTACACCTTC.

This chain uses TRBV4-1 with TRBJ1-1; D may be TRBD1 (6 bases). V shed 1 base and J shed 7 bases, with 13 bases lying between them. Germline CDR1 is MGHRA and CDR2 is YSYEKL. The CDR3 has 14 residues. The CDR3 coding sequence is TGCGCCAGCAGCCAAGGTACAGGGTCCTTTGAAGCTTTCTTT. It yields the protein CASSQGTGSFEAFF.

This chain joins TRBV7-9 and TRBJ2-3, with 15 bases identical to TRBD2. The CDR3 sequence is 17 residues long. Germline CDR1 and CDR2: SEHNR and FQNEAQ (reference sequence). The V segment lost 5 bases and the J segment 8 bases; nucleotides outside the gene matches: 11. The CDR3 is CASSPPGLAGGIVTQYF. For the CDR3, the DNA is TGTGCCAGCAGCCCCCCGGGACTAGCGGGAGGAATCGTTACGCAGTATTTT.

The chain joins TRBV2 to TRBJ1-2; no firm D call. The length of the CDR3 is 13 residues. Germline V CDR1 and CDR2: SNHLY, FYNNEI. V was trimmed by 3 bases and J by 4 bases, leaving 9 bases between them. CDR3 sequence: CASSDWQFYGYTF. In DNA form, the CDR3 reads TGTGCCAGCAGTGATTGGCAGTTCTATGGCTACACCTTC.

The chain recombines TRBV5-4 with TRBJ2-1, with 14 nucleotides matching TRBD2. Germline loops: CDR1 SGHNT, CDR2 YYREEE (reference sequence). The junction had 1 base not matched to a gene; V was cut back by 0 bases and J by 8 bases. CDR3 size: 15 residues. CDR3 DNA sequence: TGTGCCAGCAGCTTGGGACTAGCGGGAGGGGATGAGCAGTTCTTC. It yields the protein CASSLGLAGGDEQFF.

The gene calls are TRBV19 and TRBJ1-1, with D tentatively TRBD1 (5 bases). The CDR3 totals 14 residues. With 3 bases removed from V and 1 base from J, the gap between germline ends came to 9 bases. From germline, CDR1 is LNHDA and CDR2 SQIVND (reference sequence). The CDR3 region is CASSIPGGNTEAFF. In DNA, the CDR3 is TGTGCCAGTAGTATCCCCGGGGGGAACACTGAAGCTTTCTTT.

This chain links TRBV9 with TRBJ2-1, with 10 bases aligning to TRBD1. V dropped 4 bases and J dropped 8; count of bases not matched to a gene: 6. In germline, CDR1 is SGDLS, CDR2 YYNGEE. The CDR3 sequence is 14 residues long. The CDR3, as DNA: TGTGCCAGCAGCTCGGGACAGGGGATCGATGAGCAGTTCTTC. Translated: CASSSGQGIDEQFF.

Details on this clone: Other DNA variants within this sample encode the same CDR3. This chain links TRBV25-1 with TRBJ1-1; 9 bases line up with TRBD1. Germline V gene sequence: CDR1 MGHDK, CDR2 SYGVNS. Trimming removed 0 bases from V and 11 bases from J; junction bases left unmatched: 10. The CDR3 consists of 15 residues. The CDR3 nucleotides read TGTGCCAGCAGTGAATATGGGGCGGGACAGGGAGAGGCTTTCTTT. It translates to CASSEYGAGQGEAFF.

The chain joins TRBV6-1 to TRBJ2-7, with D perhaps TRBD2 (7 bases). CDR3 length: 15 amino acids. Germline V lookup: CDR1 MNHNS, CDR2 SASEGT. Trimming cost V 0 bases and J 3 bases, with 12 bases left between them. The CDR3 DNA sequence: TGTGCCAGCAGTGAAGCTCGGGGGGCCCACTACGAGCAGTACTTC. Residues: CASSEARGAHYEQYF.

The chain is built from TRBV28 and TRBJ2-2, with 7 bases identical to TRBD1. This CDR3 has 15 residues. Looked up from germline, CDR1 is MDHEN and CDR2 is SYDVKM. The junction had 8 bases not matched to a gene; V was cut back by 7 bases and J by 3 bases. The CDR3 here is CASTYIGTDTGELFF. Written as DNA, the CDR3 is TGTGCCAGCACCTATATAGGGACAGACACCGGGGAGCTGTTTTTT.

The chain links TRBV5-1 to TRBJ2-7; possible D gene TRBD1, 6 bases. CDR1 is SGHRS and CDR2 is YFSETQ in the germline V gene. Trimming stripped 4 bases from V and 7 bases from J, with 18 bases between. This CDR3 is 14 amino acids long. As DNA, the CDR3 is TGCGCCAGCAGCCCCCCTGGGGGCCCGTTAGAGCAGTACTTC. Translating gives CASSPPGGPLEQYF.

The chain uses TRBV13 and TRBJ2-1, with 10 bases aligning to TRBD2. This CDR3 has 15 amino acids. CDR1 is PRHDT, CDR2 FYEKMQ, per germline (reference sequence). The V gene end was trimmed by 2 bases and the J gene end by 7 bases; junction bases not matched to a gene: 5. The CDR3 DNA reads TGTGCCAGCAGCTTATTTCTAGCGGGAGATAATGAGCAGTTCTTC. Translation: CASSLFLAGDNEQFF.

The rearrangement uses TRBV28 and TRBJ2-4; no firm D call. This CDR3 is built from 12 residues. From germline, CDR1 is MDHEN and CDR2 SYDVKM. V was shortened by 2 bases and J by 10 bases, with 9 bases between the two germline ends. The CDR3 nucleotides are TGTGCCAGCAGTTTAACGCGGCAGATTCAGTACTTC. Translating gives CASSLTRQIQYF. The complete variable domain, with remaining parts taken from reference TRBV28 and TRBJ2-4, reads DVKVTQSSRYLVKRTGEKVFLECVQDMDHENMFWYRQDPGLGLRLIYFSYDVKMKEKGDIPEGYSVSREKKERFSLILESASTNQTSMYLCASSLTRQIQYFGAGTRLSVL.